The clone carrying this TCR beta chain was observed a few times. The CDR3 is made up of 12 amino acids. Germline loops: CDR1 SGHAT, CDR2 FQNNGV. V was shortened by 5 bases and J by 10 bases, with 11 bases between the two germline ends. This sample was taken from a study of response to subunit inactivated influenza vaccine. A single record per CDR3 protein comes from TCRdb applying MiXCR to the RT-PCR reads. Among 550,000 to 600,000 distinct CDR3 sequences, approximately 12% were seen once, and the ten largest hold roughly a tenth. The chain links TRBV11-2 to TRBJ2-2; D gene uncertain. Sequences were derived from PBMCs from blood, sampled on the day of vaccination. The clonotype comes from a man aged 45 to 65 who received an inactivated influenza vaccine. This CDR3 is CASSPHAVELFF. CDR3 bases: TGTGCCAGCAGCCCCCACGCCGTGGAGCTGTTTTTT.